The next 30 T cell receptor beta chains were all read from a single sample in a study of control samples from healthy donors and cancer patients. Clones were sequenced by immunoSEQ multiplex PCR, and TCRdb holds only the in-frame ones, with some missing. The repertoire has roughly 130,000 clones, around 90% of them found once; the top ten carry roughly 10%. The material sequenced was blood. Source of these receptors: a man aged 30 to 39 in good health.

The V call is TRBV7-9, the J call TRBJ1-2; 7 bases align to TRBD1. Germline CDR1 reads SEHNR; CDR2 reads FQNEAQ (reference sequence). CDR3 size: 13 residues. The junction had 3 bases not matched to a gene; V was cut back by 2 bases and J by 6 bases. The CDR3 is CASSLKGANGYTF. The CDR3 DNA sequence: TGTGCCAGCAGCTTAAAGGGGGCCAATGGCTACACCTTC.

The chain combines TRBV6-1 with TRBJ1-5, with unresolved D. Germline V gene sequence: CDR1 MNHNS, CDR2 SASEGT. Trimming took off 3 bases at V and 2 bases at J, with 5 bases between the two ends. This CDR3 is 13 amino acids long. CDR3 residues: CASSEERNQPQHF. CDR3 DNA: TGTGCCAGCAGTGAGGAACGCAATCAGCCCCAGCATTTT.

Notes on this clone: One end of the junction varies from germline; a read error may be responsible. The chain uses TRBV7-2 and TRBJ2-5; 10 nucleotides agree with TRBD2. The CDR3 has 15 residues. The germline V gene encodes CDR1 SGHTA and CDR2 FQGNSA. The CDR3: CASSLAGAPQETQYF. CDR3 DNA sequence: TGTGCCAGCAGCCTAGCGGGAGCTCCTCAGGAGACCCAGTACTTC.

The chain links TRBV4-1 to TRBJ1-1; D uncertain. V dropped 0 bases and J dropped 2 bases, with 10 bases sitting between them. Germline lookup yields CDR1 MGHRA and CDR2 YSYEKL. CDR3 length: 15 amino acids. The CDR3: CASSQDRAPNTEAFF. In nucleotides, the CDR3 is TGCGCCAGCAGCCAAGATCGTGCGCCCAACACTGAAGCTTTCTTT.

The chain couples TRBV5-6 to TRBJ2-1, with D possibly TRBD2 on 6 matching bases. From germline, CDR1 is SGHDT and CDR2 YYEEEE. The CDR3 spans 15 residues. V lost 4 bases and J lost 4, with 15 bases in between. CDR3 nucleotides: TGTGCCAGCAGCCCACCGGGACTCGGGTACAATGAGCAGTTCTTC. Translated, it gives CASSPPGLGYNEQFF.

The gene calls are TRBV6-2 or TRBV6-3 and TRBJ1-2; D possibly corresponds to TRBD1 (6 bases). CDR1 and CDR2 from the germline V gene are MNHEY and SVGEGT. The V end was cut by 3 bases, the J end by 6 bases, with 17 bases between. The CDR3 extends over 15 amino acids. CDR3 residues: CASSYTRGASDGYTF. DNA for the CDR3: TGTGCCAGCAGTTATACTAGGGGGGCGAGCGATGGCTACACCTTC.

The chain recombines TRBV29-1 with TRBJ2-4; 8 bases agree with TRBD1. The ends lost 0 bases at V and 7 bases at J; junction bases unmatched: 8. This CDR3 comprises 15 residues. Per germline, CDR1 SQVTM and CDR2 ANQGSEA. The CDR3 nucleotides read TGCAGCGTTGAAGATCCCGGACAGGGTACGAACATTCAGTACTTC. It specifies CSVEDPGQGTNIQYF.

The gene calls are TRBV28 and TRBJ1-1; no definite D call. The V and J ends lost 6 bases and 0 bases respectively, with 11 bases between them. CDR3 length: 14 amino acids. CDR1 and CDR2 (germline): MDHEN, SYDVKM. The CDR3 DNA reads TGTGCCAGCAGCCCTGAAGTCATGAACACTGAAGCTTTCTTT. It yields the protein CASSPEVMNTEAFF.

The sample holds one count of this clone. The rearrangement links TRBV28 to TRBJ2-4; D is undetermined. Trimming took off 7 bases at V and 3 bases at J, with 16 bases between the two ends. The CDR3 is 15 residues long. CDR1 MDHEN and CDR2 SYDVKM come from the germline V gene. CDR3 region: CASTPGVVGKNIQYF. The CDR3 DNA reads TGTGCCAGCACCCCCGGCGTCGTTGGCAAAAACATTCAGTACTTC.

The chain has TRBV2 and TRBJ2-3; D might be TRBD2 (6 bases). Trimming removed 2 bases from V and 5 bases from J, with 29 bases in between. The germline gives CDR1 SNHLY, CDR2 FYNNEI. The CDR3 is 20 amino acids. CDR3: CASSETLRPGDSVNIDTQYF. DNA for the CDR3: TGTGCCAGCAGTGAAACTCTCAGACCCGGGGACTCGGTTAACATAGATACGCAGTATTTT.

As DNA, the CDR3 is TGTGCCAGCAGCCAAGGGACTAGCGGGAGAAATGAGCAGTTCTTC. It translates to CASSQGTSGRNEQFF. The rearrangement links TRBV3-1 (or the pseudogene TRBV3-2) to TRBJ2-1; 13 bases are shared with TRBD2. Unmatched junction bases numbered 1, after V lost 1 base and J lost 7 bases. The CDR3 runs to 15 residues. The germline V gene encodes CDR1 LGHDT and CDR2 YNNKEL (reference sequence).

The genes are TRBV28 and TRBJ1-2, with 10 nucleotides matching TRBD1. Losses at the gene ends were 2 bases for V and 6 bases for J; bases not matched to a gene: 15. The CDR3 has 18 residues. From germline, CDR1 is MDHEN and CDR2 SYDVKM. For the CDR3, the DNA is TGTGCCAGCAGTTTACTAGGTCTCCGGGACAGGGGCGAGGATGGCTACACCTTC. Residues: CASSLLGLRDRGEDGYTF.

The genes are TRBV5-5 and TRBJ2-1; either TRBD1 or TRBD2 may fit D (6 bases each). The V gene's germline CDR1 is SGHKS and CDR2 YYEKEE (reference sequence). The germline V and J ends were trimmed by 3 bases and 2 bases, with 12 bases remaining between them. This CDR3 region has 15 residues. CDR3 coding DNA: TGTGCCAGCAGCTCCTGGGGGGCAGCCTACAATGAGCAGTTCTTC. It translates to CASSSWGAAYNEQFF.

The chain is built from TRBV11-2 and TRBJ2-5, with D tentatively TRBD1 or TRBD2 (5 bases each). The V gene lost 0 bases and the J gene lost 1 base, with 9 bases spanning the gap. Germline V gene lookup returns CDR1 SGHAT and CDR2 FQNNGV. There are 15 residues in the CDR3. The CDR3 DNA sequence: TGTGCCAGCAGCTTAGAAGGGACCTCCCAAGAGACCCAGTACTTC. Translated: CASSLEGTSQETQYF.

The chain combines TRBV29-1 with TRBJ2-7, with 8 bases fitting TRBD2. V was clipped by 4 bases and J by 3 bases; unmatched bases: 2. This CDR3 contains 12 residues. Germline CDR1 and CDR2: SQVTM and ANQGSEA. For the CDR3, the DNA is TGCAGCGTTGGCCTAGCGGGCTACGAGCAGTACTTC. This gives the protein CSVGLAGYEQYF.

This chain joins TRBV5-1 and TRBJ1-2; tentative D call: TRBD1 (5 bases). The length of the CDR3 is 14 residues. CDR1 and CDR2 from the germline V gene are SGHRS and YFSETQ. V was trimmed by 0 bases and J by 7 bases, leaving 13 bases between them. In nucleotides, the CDR3 is TGCGCCAGCAGCTTGGCAAGGGGATCGGTTGGCTACACCTTC. Its protein is CASSLARGSVGYTF.

The chain couples TRBV7-2 to TRBJ2-3; a possible D gene is TRBD2 (5 bases). V was pared by 5 bases and J by 2 bases, with 8 bases between. This CDR3 is 13 amino acids long. Germline assignment: CDR1 SGHTA and CDR2 FQGNSA. In DNA form, the CDR3 reads TGTGCCAGCAGCCGGGATAACACAGATACGCAGTATTTT. As protein: CASSRDNTDTQYF.

V usage is TRBV2 and J usage is TRBJ1-4, with D possibly TRBD1 on 6 matching bases. CDR1 and CDR2 (germline): SNHLY, FYNNEI. V was trimmed by 1 base and J by 8 bases, leaving 11 bases between them. The CDR3 covers 14 residues. CDR3 amino acids: CASSEVRGREKLFF. CDR3 in DNA: TGTGCCAGCAGTGAAGTCAGGGGTCGGGAAAAACTGTTTTTT.

In its sample, this clone ranks as medium-sized. V usage is TRBV6-4 and J usage is TRBJ2-2, with 8 bases matching TRBD2. The CDR3 has 14 residues. CDR1 is MRHNA and CDR2 is SNTAGT in the germline V gene. V shed 3 bases and J 4 bases; nucleotides not matched to a gene: 1. CDR3 sequence: CASSEGTSTGELFF. The CDR3 DNA reads as TGTGCCAGCAGTGAAGGGACTAGCACCGGGGAGCTGTTTTTT.

The chain is built from TRBV30 and TRBJ1-1; no definite D call. The CDR3 runs 14 residues. Germline CDR1 and CDR2: GTSNPN and SVGIG (reference sequence). The V gene lost 0 bases and the J gene lost 5 bases, with 13 bases spanning the gap. Here the CDR3 reads CAWSVRLSGTEAFF. CDR3 coding DNA: TGTGCCTGGAGTGTACGTCTCTCCGGGACTGAAGCTTTCTTT.

The J gene is TRBJ1-2, the V gene TRBV19, with D possibly being TRBD1 (5 bases). The CDR3 has 15 amino acids. Per germline, CDR1 LNHDA and CDR2 SQIVND (reference sequence). V lost 3 bases to trimming and J lost 8 bases, with 19 bases between them. In DNA, the CDR3 is TGTGCCAGTAGTATTCTTGGGACGGAAGTTCAAGGCTACACCTTC. Protein product: CASSILGTEVQGYTF.

The rearrangement uses TRBV2 and TRBJ2-5; D may be TRBD1 or TRBD2 (5 bases each). The V and J ends lost 6 bases and 5 bases respectively, with 16 bases between them. From germline, CDR1 is SNHLY and CDR2 FYNNEI. The CDR3 spans 14 residues. CDR3 bases: TGTGCCAGCAGGATTGGGCAGGGACGGGAGACCCAGTACTTC. Protein product: CASRIGQGRETQYF.

The rearrangement links TRBV30 to TRBJ2-2; D unresolved. V gave up 1 base and J gave up 1 base, with 7 bases separating them. The CDR3 extends over 14 amino acids. From germline, CDR1 is GTSNPN and CDR2 SVGIG (reference sequence). CDR3 protein: CAWSAVGNTGELFF. In DNA, the CDR3 is TGTGCCTGGAGTGCTGTTGGGAACACCGGGGAGCTGTTTTTT.

The gene calls are TRBV7-9 and TRBJ2-3; D may be TRBD1 (6 bases). There are 16 residues in the CDR3. Per germline, CDR1 SEHNR and CDR2 FQNEAQ (reference sequence). V gave up 6 bases and J gave up 1 base, with 17 bases separating them. This CDR3 reads CASSQVGAMGTDTQYF. CDR3 in DNA: TGTGCCAGCAGTCAAGTGGGGGCCATGGGCACAGATACGCAGTATTTT.

This chain connects TRBV6-1 to TRBJ2-1, with 7 bases matching TRBD2. Germline values: CDR1 MNHNS, CDR2 SASEGT. This CDR3 has 14 residues. J lost 12 bases, V lost 2 bases, and 10 bases had no gene match. CDR3 region: CASSESGDYGGQFF. DNA for the CDR3: TGTGCCAGCAGTGAATCGGGGGACTACGGAGGGCAGTTCTTC.

The chain has TRBV30 and TRBJ1-1, with TRBD1 matching 8 bases. The CDR3 sequence is 13 residues long. V lost 8 bases, J lost 3 bases, and 8 bases stayed unmatched. CDR1 is GTSNPN, CDR2 SVGIG, per germline (reference sequence). The CDR3 region is CASSGTGDTEAFF. Written as DNA, the CDR3 is TGTGCCAGCTCGGGGACAGGAGACACTGAAGCTTTCTTT.

This chain connects TRBV9 to TRBJ1-2, with a tentative D call TRBD1 (5 bases). The germline V gene encodes CDR1 SGDLS and CDR2 YYNGEE. V was clipped by 4 bases and J by 3 bases, with 13 bases between them. The CDR3 consists of 14 residues. Here the CDR3 reads CASSPAGEDYGYTF. Here the CDR3 DNA reads TGTGCCAGCAGCCCCGCGGGGGAGGACTATGGCTACACCTTC.

The chain couples TRBV2 to TRBJ2-3; a possible D gene is TRBD1 (5 bases). The CDR3 covers 12 residues. The ends were cut back, 2 bases at V and 8 bases at J, with 8 bases in the middle. Germline V gene lookup returns CDR1 SNHLY and CDR2 FYNNEI. The CDR3 DNA reads as TGTGCCAGCAGTGAAAGGCAGGGTACGCAGTATTTT. Its translation is CASSERQGTQYF.

The rearrangement links TRBV6-6 to TRBJ1-4; D is unresolved. Germline CDR1 MNHNY, CDR2 SVGAGI (reference sequence). Trimming cost V 0 bases and J 7 bases, with 15 bases left between them. This CDR3 comprises 16 residues. The CDR3 sequence: CASSYSTSKGFEKLFF. The CDR3 nucleotides read TGTGCCAGCAGTTACTCGACCTCAAAAGGGTTTGAAAAACTGTTTTTT.

The chain has TRBV7-9 and TRBJ2-1; no reliable D call. V was cut by 6 bases and J by 9 bases, with 24 bases left in between. The CDR3 runs to 16 residues. Germline V gene sequence: CDR1 SEHNR, CDR2 FQNEAQ (reference sequence). The CDR3 DNA reads TGTGCCAGCAGTCCAAACTCTGGGTGGCTCGAAAGTGAGCAGTTCTTC. Residues: CASSPNSGWLESEQFF.